The 25 T cell receptor beta chains presented below share a single source sample, sequenced in a study of blood T cell repertoires in COVID-19. Profiling relied on immunoSEQ multiplex PCR, and the TCRdb table lists in-frame clones only, not all of them. The table has approximately 200,000 clones, approximately 85% seen once. Sequenced sample: peripheral blood. The receptors originated from a human donor with active or convalescent COVID-19. The donor label of this sample is uncertain.

In its sample, this clone was seen a few times. The genes are TRBV19 and TRBJ1-1; TRBD1 matches at 8 bases. V shed 5 bases, J shed 3 bases, and the junction held 11 bases outside the gene matches. The CDR3 sequence is 16 residues long. The germline V gene encodes CDR1 LNHDA and CDR2 SQIVND (reference sequence). CDR3 sequence reads: CASSSPGDRGDTEAFF. Written as DNA, the CDR3 is TGTGCCAGTAGTTCCCCAGGAGACAGGGGAGACACTGAAGCTTTCTTT.

CDR3 sequence reads: CASSASGRSLNEQFF. The CDR3 region has the DNA TGTGCCAGCAGCGCAAGCGGGAGATCCCTCAATGAGCAGTTCTTC. The chain carries TRBV9 and TRBJ2-1; 8 nucleotides match TRBD2. The CDR3 is 15 residues long. V was clipped by 3 bases and J by 6 bases; unmatched bases: 8. Per the germline V gene, CDR1 is SGDLS and CDR2 is YYNGEE.

The chain couples TRBV5-1 to TRBJ2-3; D is unclear. Trimming shortened V by 3 bases and J by 0 bases, and 5 bases separated the two germline ends. Germline V lookup: CDR1 SGHRS, CDR2 YFSETQ. The CDR3 runs 13 residues. The CDR3 reads CASSSPSTDTQYF. The DNA of the CDR3 is TGCGCCAGCAGCTCCCCTAGCACAGATACGCAGTATTTT.

This clone has just one count. The J gene is TRBJ1-1, the V gene TRBV28, with TRBD1 identical over 7 bases. The CDR3 contains 14 residues. The germline gives CDR1 MDHEN, CDR2 SYDVKM. V was pared by 5 bases and J by 4 bases, with 7 bases of the junction left unmatched. The CDR3 spells CASSPGGATTEAFF. CDR3 DNA: TGTGCCAGCAGTCCAGGGGGAGCGACCACTGAAGCTTTCTTT.

The chain carries TRBV28 and TRBJ2-7, with 8 bases that match TRBD1. CDR3 length: 17 residues. Germline V gene lookup returns CDR1 MDHEN and CDR2 SYDVKM. Trimming cost V 6 bases and J 7 bases; bases outside gene matches: 20. The CDR3 reads CASSSSWGGRGRLEQYF. Written as DNA, the CDR3 is TGTGCCAGCAGCTCATCCTGGGGAGGCAGGGGGCGGTTGGAGCAGTACTTC.

The V call is TRBV7-8, the J call TRBJ2-7; D perhaps matches TRBD1 (5 bases). This CDR3 is 15 amino acids long. Per germline, CDR1 SGHVS and CDR2 FQNEAQ. Trimming removed 5 bases at V and 0 bases at J, with 14 bases between. The DNA for the CDR3 is TGTGCCAGCAGCGATGGCAGGGCCGGCTCCTACGAGCAGTACTTC. Protein sequence: CASSDGRAGSYEQYF.

J is TRBJ2-1 and V is TRBV5-4, with 9 bases identical to TRBD1. Trimming cost V 4 bases and J 4 bases; bases outside gene matches: 6. CDR1 and CDR2 (germline): SGHNT, YYREEE (reference sequence). The CDR3 covers 15 residues. The CDR3 protein is CASSPGTGFYNEQFF. The CDR3 DNA reads TGTGCCAGCAGCCCCGGGACAGGGTTTTACAATGAGCAGTTCTTC.

V and J are TRBV7-2 and TRBJ2-1, with 7 bases fitting TRBD2. This CDR3 is built from 14 residues. V shed 1 base, J shed 9 bases, and the junction held 6 bases outside the gene matches. In germline, CDR1 is SGHTA, CDR2 FQGNSA. The CDR3 nucleotides read TGTGCCAGCAGCTTAGGCGGGAGTTTGGTTGAGCAGTTCTTC. It is translated as CASSLGGSLVEQFF. The full variable domain, completed using reference TRBV7-2 and TRBJ2-1, is GAGVSQSPSNKVTEKGKDVELRCDPISGHTALYWYRQSLGQGLEFLIYFQGNSAPDKSGLPSDRFSAERTGGSVSTLTIQRTQQEDSAVYLCASSLGGSLVEQFFGPGTRLTVL.

The chain recombines TRBV4-1 with TRBJ1-2, with 7 bases that match TRBD1. V shed 4 bases and J 1 base; nucleotides not matched to a gene: 6. Germline assignment: CDR1 MGHRA and CDR2 YSYEKL. This CDR3 has 15 amino acids. The CDR3 loop reads CASSPGTANNYGYTF. The CDR3 DNA follows: TGCGCCAGCAGCCCCGGGACAGCAAATAACTATGGCTACACCTTC.

This chain uses TRBV6-5 with TRBJ2-7; D is perhaps TRBD2 (6 bases). This CDR3 has 15 residues. Germline V CDR1 and CDR2: MNHEY, SVGAGI. V lost 5 bases and J lost 3, with 17 bases in between. In DNA form, the CDR3 reads TGTGCCAGCAGTAGGGGTAGTGGGGGGATCTACGAGCAGTACTTC. It specifies CASSRGSGGIYEQYF.

The chain has TRBV7-2 and TRBJ2-1; possible D gene TRBD2, 6 bases. CDR1 SGHTA and CDR2 FQGNSA come from the germline V gene. V lost 3 bases and J lost 1, with 13 bases in between. This CDR3 comprises 16 residues. CDR3 sequence (DNA): TGTGCCAGCAGCTTGGTTGGGGGACTTTCCTACAATGAGCAGTTCTTC. Its translation is CASSLVGGLSYNEQFF.

V and J are TRBV5-1 and TRBJ2-7, with 10 positions matching TRBD1. Looked up from germline, CDR1 is SGHRS and CDR2 is YFSETQ. The CDR3 consists of 14 residues. Trimming took 3 bases from V and 3 from J; bases not matched to a gene: 3. This CDR3 is CASSSGQGFYEQYF. CDR3 nucleotides: TGCGCCAGCAGCTCGGGACAGGGGTTCTACGAGCAGTACTTC.

The gene calls are TRBV5-1 and TRBJ1-5; unclear D gene. V was pared by 0 bases and J by 1 base, with 5 bases between. This CDR3 is built from 14 residues. Germline CDR1 reads SGHRS; CDR2 reads YFSETQ. The CDR3 loop is CASSLGSSNQPQHF. In DNA form, the CDR3 reads TGCGCCAGCAGCTTGGGGAGCAGCAATCAGCCCCAGCATTTT.

The chain employs TRBV18 and TRBJ2-1, with D maybe TRBD2 (7 bases). The CDR3 totals 14 residues. V lost 7 bases and J lost 5, with 15 bases in between. Germline CDR1 reads KGHSH; CDR2 reads LQKENI. The CDR3 DNA follows: TGTGCCAGCTTCTCTTCGCGGGGGCACAATGAGCAGTTCTTC. This gives the protein CASFSSRGHNEQFF.

The rearrangement links TRBV28 to TRBJ2-4; 8 nucleotides agree with TRBD2. Germline lookup yields CDR1 MDHEN and CDR2 SYDVKM. After removal of 6 bases from V and 0 bases from J, the junction contained 7 bases not matched to a gene. The CDR3 runs to 16 residues. CDR3 in DNA: TGTGCCAGCAGCCCAAGCGGGGGTCTAGCCAAAAACATTCAGTACTTC. It encodes CASSPSGGLAKNIQYF.

This clone was detected a few times. The rearrangement links TRBV5-1 to TRBJ2-2; 9 nucleotides agree with TRBD2. Germline loops: CDR1 SGHRS, CDR2 YFSETQ. This CDR3 is 15 amino acids long. The V and J ends lost 1 base and 5 bases, in that order; junction bases with no gene match: 3. The CDR3 region is CASSLRGGATGELFF. The CDR3 DNA sequence: TGCGCCAGCAGCTTGCGCGGGGGGGCAACCGGGGAGCTGTTTTTT.

The chain carries TRBV7-2 and TRBJ1-5; perhaps TRBD1 as D (6 bases). Trimming took off 2 bases at V and 5 bases at J, with 13 bases between the two ends. Germline V CDR1 and CDR2: SGHTA, FQGNSA. CDR3 length: 15 amino acids. The CDR3 bases are TGTGCCAGCAGCTTATTACAGGGTGTCGATCAGCCCCAGCATTTT. Protein: CASSLLQGVDQPQHF. Looking up the rest from reference TRBV7-2 and TRBJ1-5 gives the full variable domain: GAGVSQSPSNKVTEKGKDVELRCDPISGHTALYWYRQSLGQGLEFLIYFQGNSAPDKSGLPSDRFSAERTGGSVSTLTIQRTQQEDSAVYLCASSLLQGVDQPQHFGDGTRLSIL.

V usage is TRBV9 and J usage is TRBJ2-3, with TRBD2 identical over 12 bases. Germline V gene lookup returns CDR1 SGDLS and CDR2 YYNGEE. The ends lost 0 bases at V and 3 bases at J; junction bases unmatched: 5. This CDR3 is 17 amino acids long. CDR3 sequence reads: CASSVAASGGVTDTQYF. DNA of the CDR3: TGTGCCAGCAGCGTAGCCGCTAGCGGGGGGGTAACAGATACGCAGTATTTT. Complete variable domain (other parts from reference TRBV9 and TRBJ2-3): DSGVTQTPKHLITATGQRVTLRCSPRSGDLSVYWYQQSLDQGLQFLIQYYNGEERAKGNILERFSAQQFPDLHSELNLSSLELGDSALYFCASSVAASGGVTDTQYFGPGTRLTVL.

The rearrangement uses TRBV9 and TRBJ2-3, with TRBD2 as a possible D gene (5 bases). The CDR3 is made up of 19 amino acids. Germline CDR1 SGDLS, CDR2 YYNGEE. Trimming left V 1 base short and J 0 bases short, with 21 bases between. The CDR3 loop is CASSVSTTLADTSTDTQYF. CDR3 in DNA: TGTGCCAGCAGCGTAAGCACTACCCTAGCAGATACTAGCACAGATACGCAGTATTTT.

V is TRBV20-1 and J is TRBJ2-3; D uncertain. V lost 5 bases and J 6 bases, leaving 9 bases between the germline ends. CDR3 length equals 11 residues. CDR1 DFQATT and CDR2 SNEGSKA come from the germline V gene (reference sequence). The CDR3 DNA reads TGCAGTGCTGCTAACAGTGATACGCAGTATTTT. This codes for CSAANSDTQYF.

The rearrangement uses TRBV4-2 and TRBJ2-1; weak D call: TRBD1 (5 bases). The V end was cut by 0 bases, the J end by 8 bases, with 11 bases between. CDR1 and CDR2 (germline): LGHNA, YNFKEQ. This CDR3 spans 14 amino acids. CDR3 sequence (DNA): TGTGCCAGCAGCCAAGAAACGACAGAATATGAGCAGTTCTTC. This translates into CASSQETTEYEQFF.

The chain employs TRBV12-2 and TRBJ2-3; TRBD2 is taken as the D call from the table, unchecked against the DNA. TRBV12-2 is given as a pseudogene. The CDR3 has 15 amino acids. CDR3 in amino acids: CASRLSKRRTDTQYF. Written as DNA, the CDR3 is TGTGCAAGTCGCTTGTCGAAGCGAAGGACAGATACGCAGTATTTT.

The J gene is TRBJ1-6, the V gene TRBV19; 9 nucleotides match TRBD1. The trim removed 5 bases at V and 0 bases at J, leaving 5 bases unmatched. The length of the CDR3 is 17 residues. Germline V gene lookup returns CDR1 LNHDA and CDR2 SQIVND (reference sequence). The CDR3 DNA sequence: TGTGCCAGTAGTTCGCAGACAGGGGGCTCCTATAATTCACCCCTCCACTTT. It codes for CASSSQTGGSYNSPLHF.

This clone was seen more than once but under ten times. The chain recombines TRBV6-1 with TRBJ1-2; no clear D. The germline V gene encodes CDR1 MNHNS and CDR2 SASEGT. The V end was cut by 3 bases, the J end by 4 bases, with 6 bases between. This CDR3 has 12 residues. CDR3 coding DNA: TGTGCCAGCAGTGACGAGGTCTATGGCTACACCTTC. The encoded protein is CASSDEVYGYTF.

This rearrangement joins TRBV5-8 to TRBJ2-2, with 10 bases that match TRBD2. The CDR3 is 17 amino acids. The V gene end was trimmed by 4 bases and the J gene end by 7 bases; junction bases not matched to a gene: 13. Germline values: CDR1 SGHTS, CDR2 YDEGEE. This chain's CDR3 is CASSPRLASGSIGELFF. The CDR3 DNA follows: TGTGCCAGCAGCCCAAGGCTGGCTAGCGGGAGTATCGGGGAGCTGTTTTTT.